This TCR beta chain was recovered during a study of blood T cell repertoires in COVID-19. Germline lookup yields CDR1 MGHRA and CDR2 YSYEKL. The CDR3 sequence is 16 residues long. J was trimmed by 1 base and V by 1 base; bases with no gene match: 3. Generated by immunoSEQ multiplex PCR, the TCRdb table keeps only in-frame clones and is missing some. In the table there are some 350,000 clones, 90% of which are singletons. This chain uses TRBV4-1 with TRBJ1-5; TRBD1 aligns across 8 bases. The sequence came from a man aged 18 to 30 with active or convalescent COVID-19. The material sequenced was peripheral blood. The CDR3 bases are TGCGCCAGCAGCCAAGGTACAGGGGGGAGCAATCAGCCCCAGCATTTT. It codes for CASSQGTGGSNQPQHF.